A single sample gave rise to the 26 T cell receptor beta chains below, sequenced in a study of shared clonotypes between healthy human individuals (dated by TCRdb to the early 2020s). For the CD8 naive samples, CD45RO-negative cells were positively selected for CCR7, yielding a CD45RA+CCR7+ population from which TemRA cells were excluded. The method was the immunoSEQ multiplex PCR assay. Drawn from immuneACCESS, this table holds only the in-frame rearrangements with V and J called that TCRdb kept. Clones are partly lost; checked studies trace under half to an unresolved V gene and leave the rest unexplained. This sample holds some 2.1 million clones; roughly 94% were observed only once. Around 1.1% of the sample belongs to the ten largest clones. Material for sequencing was naive CD8+ T cells sorted from blood. This specimen's cell subset or site label, per the study, means: CD45RA+CCR7+. The receptor source for this set is a man between 18 and 29 years old in good health.

The chain couples TRBV5-1 to TRBJ2-7; 11 bases match TRBD2. The CDR3 is 18 amino acids. The ends lost 4 bases at V and 6 bases at J; junction bases unmatched: 18. The germline CDR1 and CDR2 sequences are SGHRS and YFSETQ. Here the CDR3 reads CASSKGLAAHLAPGEQYF. The CDR3 DNA is TGCGCCAGCAGCAAGGGACTAGCGGCACACCTAGCCCCGGGCGAGCAGTACTTC.

The chain couples TRBV7-9 to TRBJ2-5; D is ambiguous. This CDR3 comprises 14 residues. V lost 0 bases, J lost 7 bases, and 12 bases lay in between. Germline assignment: CDR1 SEHNR and CDR2 FQNEAQ (reference sequence). In nucleotides, the CDR3 is TGTGCCAGCAGCTTAGCCCTCGGGCCGGGGACCCAGTACTTC. Residues: CASSLALGPGTQYF.

The V and J genes are TRBV28 and TRBJ2-3; no reliable D call. This CDR3 contains 16 residues. CDR1 is MDHEN and CDR2 is SYDVKM in the germline V gene. V lost 5 bases, J lost 0 bases, and 15 bases lay in between. CDR3 nucleotide sequence: TGTGCCAGCAGTCGTCTAGGATGGGGTAGCACAGATACGCAGTATTTT. Protein product: CASSRLGWGSTDTQYF. Supplemented by reference TRBV28 and TRBJ2-3, the full variable domain reads DVKVTQSSRYLVKRTGEKVFLECVQDMDHENMFWYRQDPGLGLRLIYFSYDVKMKEKGDIPEGYSVSREKKERFSLILESASTNQTSMYLCASSRLGWGSTDTQYFGPGTRLTVL.

This clone was counted once. The genes are TRBV7-9 and TRBJ1-2; D not certain. V gave up 5 bases and J gave up 6 bases, with 19 bases separating them. CDR1 is SEHNR and CDR2 is FQNEAQ in the germline V gene (reference sequence). The CDR3 is made up of 15 amino acids. CDR3 in amino acids: CASSVSGPAKDGYTF. CDR3 DNA: TGTGCCAGCAGCGTCAGTGGCCCAGCTAAGGATGGCTACACCTTC.

This rearrangement joins TRBV6-1 to TRBJ2-7; D is possibly TRBD2 (6 bases). The V gene's germline CDR1 is MNHNS and CDR2 SASEGT. The length of the CDR3 is 12 residues. The ends were cut back, 3 bases at V and 4 bases at J, with 7 bases in the middle. CDR3 amino acids: CASSEEGYEQYF. The CDR3 DNA sequence: TGTGCCAGCAGTGAGGAGGGGTACGAGCAGTACTTC.

Remarks on this clone: This sample includes further DNA sequences coding for the same CDR3. V is TRBV19 and J is TRBJ2-7; D unclear. V lost 3 bases to trimming and J lost 0 bases, with 6 bases between them. Germline CDR1 LNHDA, CDR2 SQIVND (reference sequence). There are 13 residues in the CDR3. DNA of the CDR3: TGTGCCAGTAGTATTGGCGGCTCCTACGAGCAGTACTTC. Translation gives CASSIGGSYEQYF.

This rearrangement joins TRBV5-8 to TRBJ1-5, with D unresolved. V lost 0 bases and J 2 bases, leaving 15 bases between the germline ends. Looked up from germline, CDR1 is SGHTS and CDR2 is YDEGEE. The CDR3 totals 17 residues. The CDR3 coding sequence is TGTGCCAGCAGCTTGGTTGGCAGTCAGGATGGCAATCAGCCCCAGCATTTT. It translates to CASSLVGSQDGNQPQHF.

V gene TRBV5-6 combines with J gene TRBJ2-5; possible D gene TRBD2, 5 bases. The germline V gene has CDR1 SGHDT and CDR2 YYEEEE. V was pared by 5 bases and J by 4 bases, with 15 bases between. The CDR3 sequence is 14 residues long. The CDR3 bases are TGTGCCAGCAGGTTCGACGGGAAGGGAGAGACCCAGTACTTC. It yields the protein CASRFDGKGETQYF.

The chain couples TRBV9 to TRBJ1-3; no clear D gene. Germline CDR1 is SGDLS and CDR2 is YYNGEE. V dropped 4 bases and J dropped 4 bases, with 6 bases sitting between them. CDR3 length: 12 amino acids. Here the CDR3 DNA reads TGTGCCAGCAGCCTCCCAGGAAACACCATATATTTT. Protein product: CASSLPGNTIYF.

A note on this clone: The same CDR3 can be traced to other DNA sequences in this sample. The rearrangement links TRBV28 to TRBJ2-2; D might be TRBD1 (5 bases). V lost 2 bases, J lost 3 bases, and 7 bases lay in between. This CDR3 is built from 14 residues. Germline CDR1 MDHEN, CDR2 SYDVKM. The chain's CDR3 is CASSLLGDTGELFF. For the CDR3, the DNA is TGTGCCAGCAGTTTACTAGGGGACACCGGGGAGCTGTTTTTT.

CDR3 coding DNA: TGTGCAAGTCGGAGCAGGGTAACTAATGAAAAACTGTTTTTT. It is translated as CASRSRVTNEKLFF. The chain uses TRBV12-2 and TRBJ1-4; the listed D gene, TRBD1, was not tested against the DNA. TRBV12-2 is an annotated pseudogene. This CDR3 is 14 amino acids long.

The V call is TRBV5-3, the J call TRBJ1-3, with D hard to call. TRBV5-3 carries the ORF label, with uncertain function. This CDR3 is built from 13 residues. The germline V and J ends were trimmed by 8 bases and 2 bases, with 11 bases remaining between them. The CDR3 DNA follows: TGTGCCAGCATAGACCTACCTGGAAACACCATATATTTT. It codes for CASIDLPGNTIYF.

This chain connects TRBV6-1 to TRBJ2-7; TRBD1 or TRBD2 may be the D gene (5 bases each). In germline, CDR1 is MNHNS, CDR2 SASEGT. This CDR3 region has 17 residues. Trimming removed 0 bases from V and 3 bases from J, with 18 bases in between. The CDR3 bases are TGTGCCAGCAGTGAAGCGTCCGGGGCAGACAAGCGCTACGAGCAGTACTTC. Amino acid sequence: CASSEASGADKRYEQYF.

The chain uses TRBV9 and TRBJ2-3; 7 positions agree with TRBD2. Germline CDR1 and CDR2: SGDLS and YYNGEE. There are 15 residues in the CDR3. V lost 4 bases to trimming and J lost 2 bases; unmatched junction nucleotides: 7. CDR3: CASSPSGAITDTQYF. The CDR3 coding sequence is TGTGCCAGCAGCCCGAGCGGGGCGATCACAGATACGCAGTATTTT.

This chain uses TRBV19 with TRBJ1-4; TRBD1 matches at 10 bases. Unmatched junction bases numbered 9, after V lost 6 bases and J lost 8 bases. The CDR3 loop spans 15 amino acids. Germline V gene data show CDR1 as LNHDA and CDR2 as SQIVND (reference sequence). The CDR3: CASSRTGGLGEKLFF. CDR3 nucleotides: TGTGCCAGTAGCCGGACAGGGGGTCTCGGGGAAAAACTGTTTTTT.

V and J are TRBV5-1 and TRBJ1-1; D not certain. CDR1 and CDR2 from the germline V gene are SGHRS and YFSETQ. This CDR3 spans 12 amino acids. With 8 bases removed from V and 4 bases from J, the gap between germline ends came to 12 bases. The CDR3 loop reads CASKAWSTEAFF. Here the CDR3 DNA reads TGCGCCAGTAAGGCCTGGAGCACTGAAGCTTTCTTT.

Details on this clone: Additional DNA sequences in this sample encode the identical CDR3. The gene calls are TRBV6-5 and TRBJ1-1; D call uncertain. CDR1 is MNHEY and CDR2 is SVGAGI in the germline V gene. The ends were cut back, 2 bases at V and 0 bases at J, with 10 bases in the middle. The CDR3 loop spans 15 amino acids. CDR3 sequence reads: CASSYREGVNTEAFF. As DNA, the CDR3 is TGTGCCAGCAGTTACCGCGAGGGAGTGAACACTGAAGCTTTCTTT.

This rearrangement joins TRBV5-1 to TRBJ2-5; possibly TRBD1 or TRBD2 for D (5 bases each). Germline values: CDR1 SGHRS, CDR2 YFSETQ. Trimming took 4 bases from V and 2 from J, leaving 12 bases between them. The CDR3 is 14 residues long. CDR3 sequence: CASSSRGRQETQYF. CDR3 nucleotides: TGCGCCAGCAGCAGCCGGGGCAGACAAGAGACCCAGTACTTC.

The chain uses TRBV4-3 and TRBJ2-7; 13 nucleotides line up with TRBD2. CDR1 LGHNA and CDR2 YSLEER come from the germline V gene. Trimming removed 3 bases from V and 5 bases from J; junction bases left unmatched: 4. The CDR3 has 15 amino acids. The CDR3 loop reads CASSHGLAGVNEQYF. CDR3 sequence (DNA): TGCGCCAGCAGCCACGGACTAGCGGGAGTAAACGAGCAGTACTTC.

This chain joins TRBV27 and TRBJ1-5; 7 bases align to TRBD1. The germline V gene has CDR1 MNHEY and CDR2 SMNVEV (reference sequence). The CDR3 contains 14 residues. J was trimmed by 5 bases and V by 2 bases; bases with no gene match: 3. The CDR3 DNA is TGTGCCAGCAGTTTAAGGACAGGCCATCAGCCCCAGCATTTT. Translation: CASSLRTGHQPQHF.

This rearrangement joins TRBV7-9 to TRBJ1-3; D unresolved. V lost 2 bases and J 3 bases, leaving 5 bases between the germline ends. The CDR3 extends over 13 amino acids. CDR1 and CDR2 from the germline V gene are SEHNR and FQNEAQ (reference sequence). CDR3 sequence (DNA): TGTGCCAGCAGCTTATATTTTGGAAACACCATATATTTT. As protein: CASSLYFGNTIYF. Looking up the rest from reference TRBV7-9 and TRBJ1-3 gives the full variable domain: DTGVSQNPRHKITKRGQNVTFRCDPISEHNRLYWYRQTLGQGPEFLTYFQNEAQLEKSRLLSDRFSAERPKGSFSTLEIQRTEQGDSAMYLCASSLYFGNTIYFGEGSWLTVV.

The chain joins TRBV27 to TRBJ1-5; 9 bases agree with TRBD1. There are 17 residues in the CDR3. Germline loops: CDR1 MNHEY, CDR2 SMNVEV (reference sequence). J lost 2 bases, V lost 0 bases, and 5 bases had no gene match. The CDR3 nucleotides are TGTGCCAGCAGTTTATCTACAGGGGGCGCAGGCAATCAGCCCCAGCATTTT. Translation: CASSLSTGGAGNQPQHF.

V gene TRBV10-1 combines with J gene TRBJ2-3; 8 nucleotides match TRBD1. The CDR3 contains 16 residues. The V and J ends lost 3 bases and 6 bases, in that order; junction bases with no gene match: 11. The germline V gene has CDR1 WNHNN and CDR2 SYGVQD (reference sequence). The CDR3 here is CASSERTGSPEDTQYF. In DNA, the CDR3 is TGCGCCAGCAGTGAAAGGACAGGGAGCCCCGAGGATACGCAGTATTTT.

V gene TRBV7-9 combines with J gene TRBJ2-3; D is perhaps TRBD1 or TRBD2 (6 bases each). V was pared by 5 bases and J by 2 bases, with 17 bases between. The CDR3 length is 16 residues. Per the germline V gene, CDR1 is SEHNR and CDR2 is FQNEAQ (reference sequence). The CDR3 coding sequence is TGTGCCAGCAGCAATATGGTGGGGGGCCCCACAGATACGCAGTATTTT. It translates to CASSNMVGGPTDTQYF. The variable domain in full, with the rest retrieved from reference TRBV7-9 and TRBJ2-3, is DTGVSQNPRHKITKRGQNVTFRCDPISEHNRLYWYRQTLGQGPEFLTYFQNEAQLEKSRLLSDRFSAERPKGSFSTLEIQRTEQGDSAMYLCASSNMVGGPTDTQYFGPGTRLTVL.

The J gene is TRBJ1-2, the V gene TRBV6-5; the D gene is possibly TRBD1 (5 bases). CDR3 length: 15 residues. Trimming removed 2 bases at V and 0 bases at J, with 10 bases between. Germline values: CDR1 MNHEY, CDR2 SVGAGI. The CDR3 DNA reads as TGTGCCAGCAGTTACGACGGGGACGCTAACTATGGCTACACCTTC. It translates to CASSYDGDANYGYTF.

The rearrangement links TRBV27 to TRBJ2-1; 13 bases match TRBD2. The germline CDR1 and CDR2 sequences are MNHEY and SMNVEV (reference sequence). V gave up 2 bases and J gave up 5 bases; unmatched junction bases: 6. The CDR3 spans 17 residues. CDR3 sequence: CASSLIGGTSGNNEQFF. CDR3 in DNA: TGTGCCAGCAGTTTAATCGGGGGGACTAGCGGGAACAATGAGCAGTTCTTC.